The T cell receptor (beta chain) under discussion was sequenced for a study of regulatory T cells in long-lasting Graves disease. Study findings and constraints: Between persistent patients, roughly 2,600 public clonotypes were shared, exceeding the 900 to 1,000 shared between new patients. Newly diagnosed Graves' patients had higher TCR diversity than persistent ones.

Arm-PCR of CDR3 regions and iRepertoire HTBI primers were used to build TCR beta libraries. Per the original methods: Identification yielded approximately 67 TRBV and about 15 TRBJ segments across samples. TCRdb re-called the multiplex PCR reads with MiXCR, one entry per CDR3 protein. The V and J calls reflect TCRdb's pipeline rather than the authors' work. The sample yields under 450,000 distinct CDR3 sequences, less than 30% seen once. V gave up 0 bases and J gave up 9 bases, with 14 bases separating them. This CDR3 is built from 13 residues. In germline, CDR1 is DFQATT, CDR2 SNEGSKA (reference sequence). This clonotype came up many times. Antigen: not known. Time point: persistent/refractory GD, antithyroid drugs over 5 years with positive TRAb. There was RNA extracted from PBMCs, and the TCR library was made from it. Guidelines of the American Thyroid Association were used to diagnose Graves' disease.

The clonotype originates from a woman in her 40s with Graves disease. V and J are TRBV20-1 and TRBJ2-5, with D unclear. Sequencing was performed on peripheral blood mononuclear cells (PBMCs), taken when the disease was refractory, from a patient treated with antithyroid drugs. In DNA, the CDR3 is TGCAGTGCTAGAGATCCCCAAGAAAGGTCCCAGTACTTC. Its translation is CSARDPQERSQYF.